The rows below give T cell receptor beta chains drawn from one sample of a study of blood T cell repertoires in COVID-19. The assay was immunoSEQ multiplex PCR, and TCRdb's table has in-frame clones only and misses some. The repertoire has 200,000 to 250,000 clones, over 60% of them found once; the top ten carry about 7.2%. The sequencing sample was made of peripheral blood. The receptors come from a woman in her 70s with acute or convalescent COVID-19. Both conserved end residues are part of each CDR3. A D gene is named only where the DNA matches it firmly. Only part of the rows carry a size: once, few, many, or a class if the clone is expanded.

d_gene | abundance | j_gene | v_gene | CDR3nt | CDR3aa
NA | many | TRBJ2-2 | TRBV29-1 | TGCAGCGTTGCTCGCGGGGCAGGGTCCGGGGAGCTGTTTTTT | CSVARGAGSGELFF
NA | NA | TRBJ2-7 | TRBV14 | TGTGCCAGCAGCCAAGTGCTGCCGGCGGGATTC | CASSQVLPAGF
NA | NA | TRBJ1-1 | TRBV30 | TGTGCCTGGAGCGGGGGGTGGGACACTGAAGCTTTCTTT | CAWSGGWDTEAFF
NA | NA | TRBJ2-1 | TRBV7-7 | TGTGCCAGCAGCTTAGTGGAGGGATCCTACAATGAGCAGTTCTTC | CASSLVEGSYNEQFF
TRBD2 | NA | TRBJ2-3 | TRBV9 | TGTGCCAGCAGCGTGGATTGGACTAGCGGACCCACAGATACGCAGTATTTT | CASSVDWTSGPTDTQYF
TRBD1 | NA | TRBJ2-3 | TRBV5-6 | TGTGCCAGCAGCTTGGTTGGGCAGGGGGTAGGAGATACGCAGTATTTT | CASSLVGQGVGDTQYF
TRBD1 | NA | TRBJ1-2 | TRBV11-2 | TGTGCCAGCACCCCGGGGACAGGGGTAATACTCAACTATGGCTACACCTTC | CASTPGTGVILNYGYTF
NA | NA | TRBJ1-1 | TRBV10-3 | TGTGCCATCAGAACGGGTAAGGCTGAAGCTTTCTTT | CAIRTGKAEAFF
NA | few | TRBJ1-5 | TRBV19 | TGTGCCAGTAGTTTGCAGGACTATCAGCCCCAGCATTTT | CASSLQDYQPQHF
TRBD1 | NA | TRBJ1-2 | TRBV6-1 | TGTGCCAGCAGTGAAGCTCAGGGGGCGGCCTATGGCTACACCTTC | CASSEAQGAAYGYTF
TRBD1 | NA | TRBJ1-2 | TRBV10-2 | TGCGCCAGCAGTGACGGGACAGGACCCTATGGCTACACCTTC | CASSDGTGPYGYTF
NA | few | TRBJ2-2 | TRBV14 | TGTGCCAGCAGCCGTATCTTAACTAGCACCGACACCGGGGAGCTGTTTTTT | CASSRILTSTDTGELFF
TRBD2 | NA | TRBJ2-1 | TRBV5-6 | TGTGCCAGCAGCTCGCTAGCGGAATCCTACAATGAGCAGTTCTTC | CASSSLAESYNEQFF
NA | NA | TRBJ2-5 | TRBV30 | TGTGCCTGGCACGTTCGGGAGATACAAGAGACCCAGTACTTC | CAWHVREIQETQYF
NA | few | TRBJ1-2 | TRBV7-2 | TGTGCCAGCAGCTTATCCACAGGGTTGAACTATGGCTACACCTTC | CASSLSTGLNYGYTF
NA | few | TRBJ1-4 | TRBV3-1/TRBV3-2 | TGTGCCAGCAGCCTCAGAGGGGAAAAACTGTTTTTT | CASSLRGEKLFF
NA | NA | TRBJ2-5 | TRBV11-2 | TGTGCCAGCAGCACGGGTGGGACTGCCCAACGGGAGACCCAGTACTTC | CASSTGGTAQRETQYF
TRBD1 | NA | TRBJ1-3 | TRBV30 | TGTGCCTGGAGCCCGGACAGGGGGTTCACGAGCTCTGGAAACACCATATATTTT | CAWSPDRGFTSSGNTIYF
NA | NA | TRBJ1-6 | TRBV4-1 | TGCGCCAGCAGCCAAGATAGGGGTTACTCACCCCTCCACTTT | CASSQDRGYSPLHF
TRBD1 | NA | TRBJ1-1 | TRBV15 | TGTGCCACCAGCAGAGGGACAGGGGATGGGACTGAAGCTTTCTTT | CATSRGTGDGTEAFF
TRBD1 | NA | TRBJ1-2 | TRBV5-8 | TGTGCCAGCAGCTTGGTCCAGGGGGCATCTAGGTACACCTTC | CASSLVQGASRYTF
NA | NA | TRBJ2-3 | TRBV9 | TGTGCCAGCAGCGTGTCGTCTAGCACAGATACGCAGTATTTT | CASSVSSSTDTQYF
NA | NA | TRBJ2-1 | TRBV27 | TGTGCCAGCAGTTCGTGGGGGGGCGCTAACAATGAGCAGTTCTTC | CASSSWGGANNEQFF
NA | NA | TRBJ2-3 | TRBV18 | TGTGCCAGCTCACCACCTGGACCCGGGGACACAGATACGCAGTATTTT | CASSPPGPGDTDTQYF
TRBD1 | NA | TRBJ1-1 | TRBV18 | TGTGCCAGTGCGAACTCTCCGGGACAGGAAGCTTTCTTT | CASANSPGQEAFF
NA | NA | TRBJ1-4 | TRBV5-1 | TGCGCCAGCAGCCCAGCGACAGGATTTGAAAAACTGTTTTTT | CASSPATGFEKLFF
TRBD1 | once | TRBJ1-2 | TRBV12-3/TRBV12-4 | TGTGCCAGCACTGGACAGGGGGATGGCTACACCTTC | CASTGQGDGYTF
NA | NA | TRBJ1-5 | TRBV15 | TGTGCCACCAGCAGAGATCGAGGTAGCAATCAGCCCCAGCATTTT | CATSRDRGSNQPQHF
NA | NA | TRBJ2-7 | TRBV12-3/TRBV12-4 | TGTGCCAGCAGTCATAGTTACGAGCAGTACTTC | CASSHSYEQYF
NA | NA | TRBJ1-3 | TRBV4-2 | TGTGCCAGCAGCCAAGATTGGAACAGCTTCTCTGGAAACACCATATATTTT | CASSQDWNSFSGNTIYF
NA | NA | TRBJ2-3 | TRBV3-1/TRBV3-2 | TGTGCCAGCAGCCAATACGGTGCAGATACGCAGTATTTT | CASSQYGADTQYF
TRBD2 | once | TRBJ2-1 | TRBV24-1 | TGTGCCACCAGTGACCCAACTAGCGGGTACTACAATGAGCAGTTCTTC | CATSDPTSGYYNEQFF
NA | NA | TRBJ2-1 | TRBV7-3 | TGTGCCAGCAGCTTACGAGTTGTTGAGCAGTTCTTC | CASSLRVVEQFF
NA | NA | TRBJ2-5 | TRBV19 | TGTGCCAGTACCATGGACAGCCGCCAAGAGACCCAGTACTTC | CASTMDSRQETQYF
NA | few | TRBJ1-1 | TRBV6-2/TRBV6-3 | TGTGCCAGCAGTTCCCGACCCCAGGGGAGTATTAACACTGAAGCTTTCTTT | CASSSRPQGSINTEAFF
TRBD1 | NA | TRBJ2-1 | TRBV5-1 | TGCGCCAGCAGCACGACAGGGGGAAGCTCCTACAATGAGCAGTTCTTC | CASSTTGGSSYNEQFF
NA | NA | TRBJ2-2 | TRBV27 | TGTGCCAGCAGGAGAGTTGCCGGGGAGCTGTTTTTT | CASRRVAGELFF